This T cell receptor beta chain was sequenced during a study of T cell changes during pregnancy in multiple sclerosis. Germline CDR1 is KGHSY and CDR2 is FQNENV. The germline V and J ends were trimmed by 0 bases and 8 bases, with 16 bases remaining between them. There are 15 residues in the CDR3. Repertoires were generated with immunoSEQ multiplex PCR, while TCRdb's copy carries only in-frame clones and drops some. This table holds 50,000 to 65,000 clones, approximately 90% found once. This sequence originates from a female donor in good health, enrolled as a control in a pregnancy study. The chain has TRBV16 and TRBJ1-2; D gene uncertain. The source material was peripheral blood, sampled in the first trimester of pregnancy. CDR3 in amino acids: CASSQSPTKLGGYTF. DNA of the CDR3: TGTGCCAGCAGCCAATCACCCACAAAACTCGGGGGCTACACCTTC.